This T cell receptor (beta chain) was sequenced in a study of control samples from healthy donors and cancer patients. The CDR3 sequence is 15 residues long. Germline lookup yields CDR1 SEHNR and CDR2 FQNEAQ (reference sequence). The V segment lost 5 bases and the J segment 2 bases; nucleotides outside the gene matches: 8. The method was immunoSEQ multiplex PCR; TCRdb's version includes in-frame clones alone and lacks a portion of them. The table lists some 170,000 clones, around 94% of them singletons. The specimen was PBMCs. The TCR comes from a man aged 55 to 70 with colorectal cancer. V usage is TRBV7-9 and J usage is TRBJ2-5, with 7 positions matching TRBD1. The CDR3 region is CASSPGTVPQETQYF. The CDR3 region has the DNA TGTGCCAGCAGCCCCGGGACAGTTCCGCAAGAGACCCAGTACTTC.